What follows are 20 T cell receptor beta chains derived from one specimen sequenced in a study of cytomegalovirus exposure and HLA in healthy donors. This table comes from immunoSEQ multiplex PCR, and its TCRdb copy is limited to in-frame clones, with some not included. The sample lists tens of thousands of clones, around 94% occurring once. The sample taken for sequencing was PBMCs. Receptors originate from a young woman in good health and CMV-seropositive.

This clone was seen just once. V usage is TRBV28 and J usage is TRBJ1-4; TRBD1 matches at 7 bases. CDR3 length: 15 residues. In germline, CDR1 is MDHEN, CDR2 SYDVKM. The V segment lost 5 bases and the J segment 5 bases; nucleotides outside the gene matches: 8. CDR3 protein: CASSITGEANEKLFF. The CDR3 nucleotides are TGTGCCAGCAGTATAACAGGGGAGGCAAATGAAAAACTGTTTTTT.

The chain uses TRBV11-2 and TRBJ2-7; 9 nucleotides agree with TRBD1. CDR3 length: 16 amino acids. Germline V CDR1 and CDR2: SGHAT, FQNNGV. V was clipped by 3 bases and J by 2 bases; unmatched bases: 8. CDR3 nucleotide sequence: TGTGCCAGCAGCTTCGCTGGGACAGGGTCCACCTACGAGCAGTACTTC. Its protein product is CASSFAGTGSTYEQYF.

The gene calls are TRBV11-3 and TRBJ2-5; D is unresolved. The germline V and J ends were trimmed by 5 bases and 1 base, with 8 bases remaining between them. The germline gives CDR1 SGHNT, CDR2 YENEEA. The CDR3 runs 13 residues. In nucleotides, the CDR3 is TGTGCCAGCAGCCCATCGGGCCAAGAGACCCAGTACTTC. Amino acid sequence: CASSPSGQETQYF.

The chain combines TRBV28 with TRBJ1-2, with 7 bases identical to TRBD1. CDR1 is MDHEN, CDR2 SYDVKM, per germline. This CDR3 spans 14 amino acids. The V and J ends lost 4 bases and 2 bases, in that order; junction bases with no gene match: 4. The CDR3 DNA follows: TGTGCCAGCAGTTCTACGGACAGGAACTATGGCTACACCTTC. Residues: CASSSTDRNYGYTF.

V usage is TRBV7-8 and J usage is TRBJ2-1, with 10 bases lining up with TRBD2. V dropped 0 bases and J dropped 8; count of bases not matched to a gene: 4. The CDR3 has 15 residues. The V gene's germline CDR1 is SGHVS and CDR2 FQNEAQ. This chain's CDR3 is CASSLAPLAGHEQFF. CDR3 nucleotide sequence: TGTGCCAGCAGCTTAGCGCCACTAGCGGGACATGAGCAGTTCTTC.

V and J are TRBV27 and TRBJ2-1; 15 bases are a match to TRBD2. Germline V gene data show CDR1 as MNHEY and CDR2 as SMNVEV (reference sequence). The CDR3 spans 14 residues. V lost 3 bases, J lost 9 bases, and 0 bases stayed unmatched. The CDR3 nucleotides read TGTGCCAGCAGTTTGGGACTAGCGGGAGGTGAGCAGTTCTTC. This codes for CASSLGLAGGEQFF.

The CDR3 nucleotides are TGCGCCAGCAGCCCGGGGAGGACGCGATCTGGGGCCAACGTCCTGACTTTC. It codes for CASSPGRTRSGANVLTF. This chain joins TRBV5-1 and TRBJ2-6; D is possibly TRBD2 (6 bases). There are 17 residues in the CDR3. The V end was cut by 4 bases, the J end by 1 base, with 15 bases between. Germline V gene data show CDR1 as SGHRS and CDR2 as YFSETQ.

The chain carries TRBV19 and TRBJ2-5; tentative D call: TRBD1 (5 bases). Germline CDR1 LNHDA, CDR2 SQIVND (reference sequence). This CDR3 has 13 residues. The V and J ends lost 3 bases and 6 bases respectively, with 11 bases between them. CDR3 in DNA: TGTGCCAGTAGTATCAGGGTTTGGCAGACCCAGTACTTC. Protein sequence: CASSIRVWQTQYF.

The chain links TRBV13 to TRBJ2-4; TRBD2 aligns across 10 bases. The germline V gene encodes CDR1 PRHDT and CDR2 FYEKMQ (reference sequence). The V segment lost 0 bases and the J segment 1 base; nucleotides outside the gene matches: 3. The CDR3 runs to 17 residues. CDR3 bases: TGTGCCAGCAGCTTAGGCTTGACTAGCGGGGCCAAAAACATTCAGTACTTC. It encodes CASSLGLTSGAKNIQYF.

This chain links TRBV12-5 with TRBJ1-2; 9 bases are a match to TRBD1. The CDR3 runs 15 residues. Germline CDR1 is LGHNT and CDR2 is FRNRAP. V was clipped by 0 bases and J by 9 bases; unmatched bases: 8. Written as DNA, the CDR3 is TGTGCTAGTGGTTTGGTACCCGAGGGACAGGGAAGCTACACCTTC. It specifies CASGLVPEGQGSYTF.

The chain combines TRBV29-1 with TRBJ1-1, with TRBD1 matching over 7 bases. From germline, CDR1 is SQVTM and CDR2 ANQGSEA. The V and J ends lost 3 bases and 3 bases, in that order; junction bases with no gene match: 13. The CDR3 runs to 16 residues. The CDR3 bases are TGCAGCGTTGAGGGGTCGTCCAGGGGGTGGTACACTGAAGCTTTCTTT. Translated, it gives CSVEGSSRGWYTEAFF.

This clone was picked up a small number of times. This chain uses TRBV6-4 with TRBJ1-6, with 10 bases fitting TRBD1. The junction had 5 bases not matched to a gene; V was cut back by 3 bases and J by 9 bases. Germline values: CDR1 MRHNA, CDR2 SNTAGT. There are 15 residues in the CDR3. The CDR3 bases are TGTGCCAGCAGTGAATTGGGACAGGGGCGTTCACCCCTCCACTTT. Its translation: CASSELGQGRSPLHF.

The V gene is TRBV5-1, the J gene TRBJ1-2; D not resolved. The germline gives CDR1 SGHRS, CDR2 YFSETQ. The CDR3 is made up of 13 amino acids. V was trimmed by 2 bases and J by 8 bases, leaving 13 bases between them. The CDR3 protein is CASSFDTENGYTF. The CDR3, as DNA: TGCGCCAGCAGCTTTGATACAGAAAACGGCTACACCTTC.

The chain has TRBV4-1 and TRBJ2-2, with 8 bases matching TRBD2. The germline gives CDR1 MGHRA, CDR2 YSYEKL. This CDR3 is built from 14 residues. The ends lost 6 bases at V and 6 bases at J; junction bases unmatched: 6. In DNA, the CDR3 is TGCGCCAGCAGTCCAAGGACTAGCCCCGGGGAGCTGTTTTTT. Its protein product is CASSPRTSPGELFF.

The chain has TRBV5-1 and TRBJ2-2; 8 nucleotides align to TRBD2. The germline CDR1 and CDR2 sequences are SGHRS and YFSETQ. With 0 bases clipped from V and 6 bases from J, the junction kept 10 bases outside the gene matches. This CDR3 contains 17 residues. CDR3 sequence reads: CASSLVVAGGGSGELFF. The DNA of the CDR3 is TGCGCCAGCAGCTTGGTAGTCGCTGGCGGGGGGTCCGGGGAGCTGTTTTTT.

This clone has more than one count but fewer than ten. CDR3 nucleotide sequence: TGTGCCAGCAGCTTTGGGCCTTACACCGGGGAGCTGTTTTTT. This encodes CASSFGPYTGELFF. The rearrangement uses TRBV7-2 and TRBJ2-2; D is uncertain. This CDR3 is 14 amino acids long. The germline gives CDR1 SGHTA, CDR2 FQGNSA. Trimming removed 3 bases at V and 3 bases at J, with 8 bases between.

The chain recombines TRBV5-5 with TRBJ2-1, with TRBD2 identical over 11 bases. Germline V gene lookup returns CDR1 SGHKS and CDR2 YYEKEE (reference sequence). The CDR3 totals 16 residues. Germline trimming cut 4 bases from V and 1 base from J; bases unmatched to any gene: 4. The CDR3 loop is CASSARTSGSYNEQFF. DNA of the CDR3: TGTGCCAGCAGCGCCAGGACTAGCGGGTCCTACAATGAGCAGTTCTTC. The whole variable domain, filled in from reference TRBV5-5 and TRBJ2-1, reads DAGVTQSPTHLIKTRGQQVTLRCSPISGHKSVSWYQQVLGQGPQFIFQYYEKEERGRGNFPDRFSARQFPNYSSELNVNALLLGDSALYLCASSARTSGSYNEQFFGPGTRLTVL.

This chain uses TRBV18 with TRBJ2-5, with D hard to call. Trimming removed 2 bases from V and 4 bases from J, with 8 bases in between. Germline V gives CDR1 KGHSH, CDR2 LQKENI. This CDR3 has 13 residues. CDR3 residues: CASSPTYLETQYF. CDR3 nucleotide sequence: TGTGCCAGCTCACCAACCTACTTAGAGACCCAGTACTTC.

This clone occurred a few times. The chain employs TRBV11-2 and TRBJ2-3, with TRBD2 matching over 7 bases. In germline, CDR1 is SGHAT, CDR2 FQNNGV. V lost 0 bases, J lost 2 bases, and 5 bases stayed unmatched. The CDR3 extends over 16 amino acids. CDR3 region: CASSLEAGDPTDTQYF. The CDR3 bases are TGTGCCAGCAGCTTAGAGGCGGGGGACCCCACAGATACGCAGTATTTT.

This clone came up once. This chain connects TRBV5-6 to TRBJ2-7; D is perhaps TRBD2 (6 bases). The V gene lost 2 bases and the J gene lost 4 bases, with 13 bases spanning the gap. Germline V lookup: CDR1 SGHDT, CDR2 YYEEEE. This CDR3 is 14 amino acids long. This chain's CDR3 is CASSFRDSEYEQYF. The CDR3 nucleotides read TGTGCCAGCAGCTTTCGGGACTCGGAGTACGAGCAGTACTTC. Filled out from reference TRBV5-6 and TRBJ2-7, the complete variable domain reads DAGVTQSPTHLIKTRGQQVTLRCSPKSGHDTVSWYQQALGQGPQFIFQYYEEEERQRGNFPDRFSGHQFPNYSSELNVNALLLGDSALYLCASSFRDSEYEQYFGPGTRLTVT.